These 16 T cell receptor beta chains originate from one sample sequenced in a study of blood T cell repertoires in COVID-19. Method: immunoSEQ multiplex PCR; TCRdb's copy keeps in-frame clones and lacks some. The sample lists about 16,000 clones, about 92% occurring once. Source material: peripheral blood. All receptors derive from a human donor in a cohort sampled during active COVID-19.

The V call is TRBV4-2, the J call TRBJ1-2; D gene ambiguous. CDR1 is LGHNA and CDR2 is YNFKEQ in the germline V gene. This CDR3 region has 13 residues. The V end lost 1 base, the J end lost 4 bases, and 7 bases lay between the germline ends. CDR3 residues: CASSQGSGYGYTF. CDR3 nucleotides: TGTGCCAGCAGCCAAGGGTCCGGCTATGGCTACACCTTC.

This clone was picked up one time. The chain has TRBV27 and TRBJ2-1; a possible D gene is TRBD1 (5 bases). The V gene's germline CDR1 is MNHEY and CDR2 SMNVEV (reference sequence). V was pared by 6 bases and J by 0 bases, with 12 bases between. The CDR3 length is 15 residues. The CDR3 DNA is TGTGCCAGCAGCTTCGGACAAAGCTCCTACAATGAGCAGTTCTTC. It yields the protein CASSFGQSSYNEQFF.

The V and J genes are TRBV11-2 and TRBJ1-2; 7 bases map to TRBD1. V trimming: 3 bases; J trimming: 4 bases; junction bases outside the gene matches: 8. The CDR3 runs 15 residues. The germline CDR1 and CDR2 sequences are SGHAT and FQNNGV. CDR3 DNA sequence: TGTGCCAGCAGCTTCGAAGGGGGCGGAGGCTATGGCTACACCTTC. This encodes CASSFEGGGGYGYTF.

The chain combines TRBV6-2 or TRBV6-3 with TRBJ2-2, with 11 bases that match TRBD2. CDR3 size: 18 residues. Germline V gene sequence: CDR1 MNHEY, CDR2 SVGEGT. The V segment lost 6 bases and the J segment 0 bases; nucleotides outside the gene matches: 9. CDR3 protein: CASSQYGTSGANTGELFF. The CDR3 bases are TGTGCCAGCAGCCAATACGGGACTAGCGGTGCGAACACCGGGGAGCTGTTTTTT.

V usage is TRBV9 and J usage is TRBJ2-7; D perhaps matches TRBD2 (6 bases). Trimming stripped 4 bases from V and 5 bases from J, with 19 bases between. This CDR3 has 15 residues. In germline, CDR1 is SGDLS, CDR2 YYNGEE. CDR3 nucleotides: TGTGCCAGCAGCCCTCCGGGACTTTCAGGCCACGAGCAGTACTTC. As protein: CASSPPGLSGHEQYF.

V is TRBV21-1 and J is TRBJ1-1; no check of the table's D call, TRBD1, against the DNA was made. TRBV21-1 is a known pseudogene. This CDR3 region has 18 residues. CDR3 in amino acids: CASSKVNGQVTPTTEAFF. CDR3 bases: TGTGCCAGCAGCAAAGTGAATGGACAGGTCACCCCAACCACTGAAGCTTTCTTT.

The chain joins TRBV11-3 to TRBJ1-1; D is possibly TRBD1 (6 bases). The V and J ends lost 5 bases and 6 bases respectively, with 19 bases between them. CDR3 length equals 15 residues. Per the germline V gene, CDR1 is SGHNT and CDR2 is YENEEA. The chain's CDR3 is CASSTQGPKYAEAFF. Here the CDR3 DNA reads TGTGCCAGCAGCACACAGGGACCGAAGTACGCTGAAGCTTTCTTT.

The gene calls are TRBV19 and TRBJ1-4, with no clear D. V lost 3 bases and J lost 8, with 10 bases in between. Per germline, CDR1 LNHDA and CDR2 SQIVND (reference sequence). The CDR3 sequence is 13 residues long. The CDR3: CASSINTGEKLFF. As DNA, the CDR3 is TGTGCCAGTAGTATTAACACGGGGGAAAAACTGTTTTTT.

This clone was seen only once. The genes are TRBV11-3 and TRBJ2-2; 7 bases map to TRBD2. The junction had 7 bases not matched to a gene; V was cut back by 5 bases and J by 4 bases. The CDR3 runs to 15 residues. CDR1 and CDR2 (germline): SGHNT, YENEEA. DNA for the CDR3: TGTGCCAGCAGCCTTGGGCGGGAGTTCACCGGGGAGCTGTTTTTT. Its protein product is CASSLGREFTGELFF.

The V and J genes are TRBV11-2 and TRBJ2-7; 7 nucleotides agree with TRBD1. Germline assignment: CDR1 SGHAT and CDR2 FQNNGV. The trim removed 4 bases at V and 0 bases at J, leaving 6 bases unmatched. The CDR3 is 15 residues long. The CDR3 nucleotides are TGTGCCAGCAGCTCACCGGGACAGACCTCCTACGAGCAGTACTTC. Its protein is CASSSPGQTSYEQYF.

The chain carries TRBV5-1 and TRBJ1-2, with 7 positions matching TRBD1. The germline V gene has CDR1 SGHRS and CDR2 YFSETQ. J gave up 4 bases and V 0 bases, and 3 bases lay outside the gene matches. There are 14 residues in the CDR3. CDR3 region: CASSLETGAYGYTF. In DNA, the CDR3 is TGCGCCAGCAGCTTGGAAACAGGGGCCTATGGCTACACCTTC.

V gene TRBV19 combines with J gene TRBJ2-1, with TRBD2 matching over 12 bases. The V gene's germline CDR1 is LNHDA and CDR2 SQIVND (reference sequence). Unmatched junction bases numbered 25, after V lost 6 bases and J lost 4 bases. This CDR3 has 22 residues. The CDR3 DNA reads TGTGCCAGTAGCCACCAACTGGGAAAGGGAACTAGCGGGAGGACCACATACAATGAGCAGTTCTTC. As protein: CASSHQLGKGTSGRTTYNEQFF.

The chain combines TRBV19 with TRBJ2-5; 9 bases match TRBD2. V lost 7 bases and J lost 4; bases outside the gene matches: 10. Germline-derived CDR1 and CDR2 are LNHDA and SQIVND (reference sequence). The CDR3 runs to 15 residues. CDR3 loop: CASKDSGGRGETQYF. Here the CDR3 DNA reads TGTGCCAGTAAGGATAGCGGGGGTCGGGGAGAGACCCAGTACTTC.

V and J are TRBV5-1 and TRBJ2-5; D ambiguous. Germline V gene sequence: CDR1 SGHRS, CDR2 YFSETQ. Trimming removed 5 bases from V and 2 bases from J, with 16 bases in between. The CDR3 is made up of 15 amino acids. DNA of the CDR3: TGCGCCAGCAGTTATCAGTCCCCGCCTCAAGAGACCCAGTACTTC. This codes for CASSYQSPPQETQYF.

The chain has TRBV6-5 and TRBJ2-7, with unresolved D. Germline CDR1 and CDR2: MNHEY and SVGAGI. V was pared by 0 bases and J by 1 base, with 13 bases between. CDR3 length: 16 amino acids. In nucleotides, the CDR3 is TGTGCCAGCAGTTACTCCACCAATAGTAAGTCCTACGAGCAGTACTTC. Protein product: CASSYSTNSKSYEQYF.

This clone was recorded only once. The CDR3 sequence is CASSLLRAGGTDTQYF. CDR3 in DNA: TGTGCCAGCAGCTTGTTGCGAGCGGGGGGCACAGATACGCAGTATTTT. This sequence joins TRBV5-4 and TRBJ2-3; 8 bases match TRBD2. V shed 1 base and J 1 base; nucleotides not matched to a gene: 5. Germline-derived CDR1 and CDR2 are SGHNT and YYREEE (reference sequence). The CDR3 consists of 16 residues.